In this sample, the clone carrying this TCR beta chain turned up a few times. What it recognizes is unknown. A single base separates this from a much larger clone, so it may be a read error. This CDR3 is missing its conserved last phenylalanine or tryptophan, likely due to a read error. This sample was included in a study of T cells in Graves' hyperthyroidism and ophthalmopathy. Points from the study as a whole: Ophthalmopathy cases were set apart from stable hyperthyroidism by a 13 V-J model.

Trimming at V came to 1 base and at J to 2 bases, leaving 6 bases not matched to a gene. This CDR3 is built from 15 residues. Germline V CDR1 and CDR2: DFQATT, SNEGSKA (reference sequence). Amplification of TCR beta CDR3 regions used RNA as the template. The TCR CDR3 was amplified in a first-round RT-PCR using the HTBI primer set. TCRdb called the multiplex PCR reads again in MiXCR, with one record for every CDR3 protein. Here the sample spans some 440,000 distinct CDR3 sequences, around 14% being singletons. Researchers barred patients who had uncontrolled infection, other autoimmune disease, pregnancy or lactation.

This chain uses TRBV20-1 with TRBJ2-3; TRBD1 agrees at 7 bases. The TCR was taken from a woman aged 18-29 years with Graves' hyperthyroidism. Sequencing was done on a sample of blood. CDR3 sequence reads: CSARAPTGPTDTQYL. DNA of the CDR3: TGCAGTGCTAGAGCGCCGACAGGGCCCACAGATACGCAGTATCTT.